These T cell receptor beta chains were read from a single sample in a study of CD8+CD57+ T cells in acquired aplastic anemia. One entry per CDR3 protein results from TCRdb running MiXCR on the reads. The sample has under 350,000 distinct CDR3 sequences, 55% to 60% seen once. The specimen was sorted CD4+, CD8+, or CD8+CD57+ T cells (not recorded which) from PBMCs. These receptor sequences come from a human donor with severe aplastic anemia or a healthy control (not recorded which). The CDR3 runs from the conserved cysteine through the conserved F or W. The D gene is left open where the match is weak. For some rows the clone size is stated as once, few or many, or as a class when expanded; others skip it.

13,TRBD1,TRBJ2-7,TRBV5-5,.,CASSFNRGYEQYF,TGTGCCAGCAGCTTTAACAGGGGATACGAACAGTACTTC
15,.,TRBJ2-5,TRBV10-3,.,CAIGESLLAGETQYF,TGTGCCATCGGTGAGTCCTTGTTGGCTGGTGAGACCCAGTACTTC
15,TRBD1,TRBJ2-7,TRBV19,.,CASSIGTGGFSEQYF,TGTGCCAGTAGTATAGGGACAGGGGGTTTTTCCGAGCAGTACTTC
13,.,TRBJ2-5,TRBV24-1,few,CATAHGGYRAQYF,TGTGCCACCGCCCACGGCGGGTACCGGGCCCAGTACTTC
13,.,TRBJ2-7,TRBV28,.,CASARRPKEEQYF,TGTGCCAGCGCCAGGAGGCCAAAGGAGGAGCAGTACTTC
15,.,TRBJ2-2,TRBV7-3,many,CASSLRAGSTGELFF,TGTGCCAGCAGCTTAAGGGCAGGGAGCACCGGGGAGCTGTTTTTT
14,TRBD1,TRBJ1-2,TRBV5-6,.,CASSFGTGNAGYTF,TGTGCCAGCAGCTTTGGGACAGGGAACGCTGGCTACACCTTC
14,TRBD1,TRBJ1-2,TRBV7-8,.,CASSLADRVNGYTF,TGTGCCAGTAGCTTAGCCGACAGGGTGAATGGCTACACCTTC
14,.,TRBJ2-1,TRBV2,few,CASSEGWRDNEQFF,TGTGCCAGCAGCGAGGGGTGGAGGGACAATGAGCAGTTCTTC
14,.,TRBJ1-1,TRBV24-1,many,CATSDLTVSTEAFF,TGTGCCACCAGTGATTTAACGGTTAGCACTGAAGCTTTCTTT
15,.,TRBJ2-5,TRBV10-3,.,CAISVTLGQGKTQYF,TGTGCCATCAGTGTTACTCTAGGTCAGGGGAAGACCCAGTACTTC
11,TRBD1,TRBJ2-7,TRBV20-1,few,CRTGSLGEQYF,TGCAGGACAGGGTCACTAGGCGAGCAGTACTTC
14,.,TRBJ1-5,TRBV5-1,many,CASSLEQGGQPQHF,TGCGCCAGCAGCTTGGAACAGGGTGGTCAGCCCCAGCATTTT
15,TRBD2,TRBJ2-3,TRBV20-1,once,CSARDRRGNTDTQYF,TGCAGTGCTAGAGATCGGCGGGGGAATACAGATACGCAGTATTTT
13,.,TRBJ2-5,TRBV5-5,.,CASSRQAQETQYF,TGTGCCAGCAGCCGACAGGCGCAAGAGACCCAGTACTTC
13,.,TRBJ1-2,TRBV5-1,many,CASSTDNSYGYTF,TGCGCCAGCAGCACGGACAATAGCTATGGCTACACCTTC
13,.,TRBJ2-1,TRBV4-2,.,CASSQGPGNEQFF,TGTGCCAGCAGCCAAGGGCCCGGAAATGAGCAGTTCTTC
12,TRBD1,TRBJ2-7,TRBV10-3,few,CAISESGTGTYF,TGTGCCATCAGTGAGTCAGGGACAGGCACGTACTTC
12,.,TRBJ1-3,TRBV6-5,.,CASMSARNTIYF,TGTGCCAGCATGTCCGCTCGAAACACCATATATTTT
17,TRBD2,TRBJ2-3,TRBV9,.,CASSVLGLAGGRDTQYF,TGTGCCAGCAGCGTTCTTGGACTAGCGGGAGGAAGAGATACGCAGTATTTT
14,.,TRBJ2-2,TRBV15,few,CATSRGYNTGELFF,TGTGCCACCAGCAGAGGCTATAACACCGGGGAGCTGTTTTTT
19,TRBD1,TRBJ2-3,TRBV7-7,.,CASSPLGTGKDSGTDTQYF,TGTGCCAGCAGCCCGCTTGGGACAGGGAAAGACAGCGGCACAGATACGCAGTATTTT
13,.,TRBJ2-7,TRBV10-3,.,CAISESLYQEQYF,TGTGCCATCAGTGAGTCCTTGTATCAGGAGCAGTACTTC
15,.,TRBJ2-3,TRBV7-9,.,CASSLEGYGTDTQYF,TGTGCCAGCAGCTTAGAAGGGTATGGCACAGATACGCAGTATTTT
11,.,TRBJ1-1,TRBV15,many,CATSSNTEAFF,TGTGCCACCAGCAGTAACACTGAAGCTTTCTTT